These 26 T cell receptor beta chains were all obtained from the same sample, sequenced in a study of blood T cell repertoires in COVID-19. Sequenced by immunoSEQ multiplex PCR; TCRdb stores in-frame clones only, minus some. The sample lists about 110,000 clones; approximately 90% were seen once. The specimen sequenced was peripheral blood. The receptors stem from a human donor in a cohort sampled during active COVID-19.

Turning to this clone: The germline gene is not matched at one end of the junction; a read error may be the cause. The rearrangement links TRBV7-7 to TRBJ2-3; TRBD2 might be the D (5 bases). In germline, CDR1 is SSHAT, CDR2 FNYEAQ (reference sequence). This CDR3 has 17 amino acids. In DNA, the CDR3 is TGTGCTAGCAGCTTATCTGCCGAGGGCGTAGACACAGATACGCAGTATTTT. Translating it yields CASSLSAEGVDTDTQYF.

The V call is TRBV24-1, the J call TRBJ1-4; TRBD1 matches at 9 bases. CDR1 is KGHDR, CDR2 SFDVKD, per germline. The CDR3 has 20 amino acids. The junction had 11 bases not matched to a gene; V was cut back by 0 bases and J by 1 base. The CDR3 sequence is CATSDLGDRVDGGTNEKLFF. The CDR3 DNA sequence: TGTGCCACCAGTGATTTGGGGGACAGGGTAGATGGTGGAACTAATGAAAAACTGTTTTTT.

The chain employs TRBV3-1 (or the pseudogene TRBV3-2) and TRBJ2-6, with D perhaps matching TRBD1 (5 bases). V lost 1 base and J 5 bases, leaving 9 bases between the germline ends. Germline CDR1 LGHDT, CDR2 YNNKEL (reference sequence). There are 15 residues in the CDR3. CDR3 nucleotides: TGTGCCAGCAGCCAAGCAGGGCTGCGGGCCAACGTCCTGACTTTC. Amino acids: CASSQAGLRANVLTF.

This chain joins TRBV9 and TRBJ2-3, with TRBD2 as a possible D gene (6 bases). Germline V gene lookup returns CDR1 SGDLS and CDR2 YYNGEE. The CDR3 covers 15 residues. Trimming left V 1 base short and J 1 base short, with 10 bases between. The DNA of the CDR3 is TGTGCCAGCAGCGTACTGGCGGGGCGCACAGATACGCAGTATTTT. It codes for CASSVLAGRTDTQYF. The variable domain in full, with the rest retrieved from reference TRBV9 and TRBJ2-3, is DSGVTQTPKHLITATGQRVTLRCSPRSGDLSVYWYQQSLDQGLQFLIQYYNGEERAKGNILERFSAQQFPDLHSELNLSSLELGDSALYFCASSVLAGRTDTQYFGPGTRLTVL.

The chain links TRBV6-2 or TRBV6-3 to TRBJ2-3; 9 nucleotides match TRBD2. Germline V gene data show CDR1 as MNHEY and CDR2 as SVGEGT. The trim removed 5 bases at V and 6 bases at J, leaving 18 bases unmatched. The CDR3 sequence is 18 residues long. CDR3 DNA sequence: TGTGCCAGCAGTCGCCCCGGGTCTAGCGGGAACTGGCAGGATACGCAGTATTTT. Encoded protein: CASSRPGSSGNWQDTQYF.

The V gene is TRBV10-3, the J gene TRBJ1-2; 7 positions match TRBD1. J lost 8 bases, V lost 6 bases, and 15 bases had no gene match. CDR1 ENHRY and CDR2 SYGVKD come from the germline V gene. This CDR3 has 15 amino acids. CDR3 residues: CAISPTLGQAFGYTF. The CDR3 coding sequence is TGTGCCATCAGCCCGACCCTTGGACAGGCTTTCGGCTACACCTTC.

The chain has TRBV9 and TRBJ1-1; D possibly corresponds to TRBD1 (6 bases). V was shortened by 3 bases and J by 4 bases, with 13 bases between the two germline ends. The CDR3 has 14 residues. Germline V gene lookup returns CDR1 SGDLS and CDR2 YYNGEE. The CDR3 sequence is CASSETGGGTEAFF. The CDR3 DNA reads TGTGCCAGCAGCGAGACAGGAGGCGGCACTGAAGCTTTCTTT.

The chain carries TRBV29-1 and TRBJ2-3; D unresolved. The length of the CDR3 is 15 residues. The V gene's germline CDR1 is SQVTM and CDR2 ANQGSEA. Deletions cut 0 bases from V and 0 bases from J, with 10 bases between. CDR3 region: CSVEDQATSTDTQYF. The CDR3 DNA follows: TGCAGCGTTGAAGATCAAGCGACTAGCACAGATACGCAGTATTTT.

The rearrangement uses TRBV19 and TRBJ1-6; possibly TRBD1 for D (6 bases). V was trimmed by 7 bases and J by 8 bases, leaving 18 bases between them. Germline V gives CDR1 LNHDA, CDR2 SQIVND (reference sequence). The CDR3 is 15 amino acids. CDR3 in DNA: TGTGCCAGTATGGGAGAGACAGGTCATGATTCACCCCTCCACTTT. It yields the protein CASMGETGHDSPLHF. The full variable domain, with the rest looked up from reference TRBV19 and TRBJ1-6, is DGGITQSPKYLFRKEGQNVTLSCEQNLNHDAMYWYRQDPGQGLRLIYYSQIVNDFQKGDIAEGYSVSREKKESFPLTVTSAQKNPTAFYLCASMGETGHDSPLHFGNGTRLTVT.

There are a few counts of this clone. This rearrangement joins TRBV2 to TRBJ1-5; D is unresolved. Germline V gene lookup returns CDR1 SNHLY and CDR2 FYNNEI. V gave up 2 bases and J gave up 6 bases, with 11 bases separating them. There are 14 residues in the CDR3. CDR3 coding DNA: TGTGCCAGCAGTGAACGGTTGGGGAGTCAGCCCCAGCATTTT. This translates into CASSERLGSQPQHF.

This chain uses TRBV7-6 with TRBJ2-1; 12 bases map to TRBD2. V lost 7 bases, J lost 6 bases, and 7 bases stayed unmatched. CDR1 SGHVS and CDR2 FNYEAQ come from the germline V gene. CDR3 length equals 15 residues. The CDR3 region has the DNA TGTGCCAGCAAAAGACTAGCGGGGGATGGCAATGAGCAGTTCTTC. It specifies CASKRLAGDGNEQFF.

This chain connects TRBV27 to TRBJ1-5, with D perhaps matching TRBD1 (6 bases). This CDR3 has 13 amino acids. V shed 4 bases and J shed 6 bases, with 10 bases lying between them. Germline CDR1 and CDR2: MNHEY and SMNVEV (reference sequence). CDR3: CASSSGVGQPQHF. The CDR3 region has the DNA TGTGCCAGCAGTTCAGGGGTGGGTCAGCCCCAGCATTTT.

V and J are TRBV6-6 and TRBJ2-7; the D is unclear. V was pared by 5 bases and J by 3 bases, with 11 bases between. Germline V gives CDR1 MNHNY, CDR2 SVGAGI (reference sequence). The CDR3 loop spans 13 amino acids. The CDR3 DNA reads as TGTGCCAGCAGTCAAGCCGGGTTCTACGAGCAGTACTTC. It codes for CASSQAGFYEQYF.

The table lists this clone with a count of one. The chain's CDR3 is CASSPLTGTRKTEAFF. The CDR3 DNA sequence: TGTGCCAGCAGCCCTCTAACCGGGACAAGGAAGACTGAAGCTTTCTTT. This chain joins TRBV7-9 and TRBJ1-1, with D tentatively TRBD1 (6 bases). CDR3 length: 16 amino acids. From germline, CDR1 is SEHNR and CDR2 FQNEAQ (reference sequence). The V and J ends lost 5 bases and 5 bases respectively, with 21 bases between them. The full variable domain, rest sourced from reference TRBV7-9 and TRBJ1-1, is DTGVSQNPRHKITKRGQNVTFRCDPISEHNRLYWYRQTLGQGPEFLTYFQNEAQLEKSRLLSDRFSAERPKGSFSTLEIQRTEQGDSAMYLCASSPLTGTRKTEAFFGQGTRLTVV.

The chain uses TRBV14 and TRBJ2-7, with 10 nucleotides matching TRBD2. Germline CDR1 reads SGHDN; CDR2 reads FVKESK. J gave up 2 bases and V 4 bases, and 5 bases lay outside the gene matches. This CDR3 comprises 15 residues. The CDR3 nucleotides are TGTGCCAGCAGCCGTATAGCGGGAGGTCCCTACGAGCAGTACTTC. Amino acid sequence: CASSRIAGGPYEQYF.

This clone was seen only once. The chain combines TRBV10-1 with TRBJ1-1; 9 bases map to TRBD1. The V gene's germline CDR1 is WNHNN and CDR2 SYGVQD (reference sequence). There are 15 residues in the CDR3. J was trimmed by 4 bases and V by 6 bases; bases with no gene match: 9. The CDR3 sequence: CASRPGTGLGTEAFF. The CDR3, as DNA: TGCGCCAGCAGGCCCGGGACAGGGTTAGGCACTGAAGCTTTCTTT.

This clone appeared a single time. The chain joins TRBV19 to TRBJ1-2; D call uncertain. V dropped 3 bases and J dropped 7 bases, with 12 bases sitting between them. This CDR3 is built from 13 residues. Per the germline V gene, CDR1 is LNHDA and CDR2 is SQIVND (reference sequence). This CDR3 is CASSIFELSGYTF. As DNA, the CDR3 is TGTGCCAGTAGTATCTTCGAGTTGAGTGGCTACACCTTC.

CDR3 sequence: CASTPDRSNYGYTF. CDR3 nucleotide sequence: TGTGCCAGCACGCCGGACAGGTCTAACTATGGCTACACCTTC. The V gene is TRBV6-5, the J gene TRBJ1-2; 7 bases fit TRBD1. Germline-derived CDR1 and CDR2 are MNHEY and SVGAGI. This CDR3 spans 14 amino acids. The ends lost 7 bases at V and 0 bases at J; junction bases unmatched: 5.

V gene TRBV5-1 combines with J gene TRBJ2-3; TRBD1 agrees at 7 bases. Losses at the gene ends were 4 bases for V and 7 bases for J; bases not matched to a gene: 9. The CDR3 is 14 amino acids. From germline, CDR1 is SGHRS and CDR2 YFSETQ. The CDR3 loop reads CASSQGDSAHTQYF. The CDR3 DNA reads as TGCGCCAGCAGCCAGGGGGATTCAGCTCATACGCAGTATTTT.

This chain joins TRBV29-1 and TRBJ2-1; D perhaps matches TRBD1 (5 bases). This CDR3 is built from 11 residues. Per the germline V gene, CDR1 is SQVTM and CDR2 is ANQGSEA. The germline V and J ends were trimmed by 7 bases and 6 bases, with 10 bases remaining between them. The CDR3 spells CSAGQRNEQFF. The CDR3, as DNA: TGCAGCGCCGGACAACGCAATGAGCAGTTCTTC.

This clone was detected once. The chain uses TRBV30 and TRBJ2-7; 8 bases fit TRBD1. Germline V gene data show CDR1 as GTSNPN and CDR2 as SVGIG (reference sequence). The CDR3 consists of 15 residues. Trimming removed 0 bases from V and 6 bases from J; junction bases left unmatched: 10. The CDR3 loop reads CAWSVKQGAPREQYF. As DNA, the CDR3 is TGTGCCTGGAGTGTAAAGCAGGGGGCGCCTCGCGAGCAGTACTTC.

The chain has TRBV7-2 and TRBJ2-2; possible D gene TRBD2, 5 bases. The germline CDR1 and CDR2 sequences are SGHTA and FQGNSA. The CDR3 runs to 18 residues. Trimming shortened V by 0 bases and J by 6 bases, and 20 bases separated the two germline ends. CDR3 nucleotides: TGTGCCAGCAGCTTAGCAATTCGAGGACTGACCCTAGCCGGGGAGCTGTTTTTT. It encodes CASSLAIRGLTLAGELFF.

This clone was recorded once. V usage is TRBV4-3 and J usage is TRBJ2-7; 11 bases are a match to TRBD2. V trimming: 1 base; J trimming: 3 bases; junction bases outside the gene matches: 2. From germline, CDR1 is LGHNA and CDR2 YSLEER. This CDR3 is 15 amino acids long. The CDR3 reads CASSQGLAGLYEQYF. CDR3 DNA sequence: TGCGCCAGCAGCCAAGGACTAGCGGGACTCTACGAGCAGTACTTC.

This clone was observed once. The chain links TRBV29-1 to TRBJ1-2; TRBD1 matches at 9 bases. The CDR3 spans 13 residues. J gave up 2 bases and V 8 bases, and 6 bases lay outside the gene matches. The germline gives CDR1 SQVTM, CDR2 ANQGSEA. The CDR3 region is CSTGQGRNYGYTF. The DNA of the CDR3 is TGCAGCACAGGACAGGGGCGGAACTATGGCTACACCTTC.

In this sample, this clone turned up once. This chain links TRBV18 with TRBJ2-2, with TRBD2 matching over 14 bases. V dropped 3 bases and J dropped 1; count of bases not matched to a gene: 4. Germline loops: CDR1 KGHSH, CDR2 LQKENI. The CDR3 spans 18 residues. The CDR3, as DNA: TGTGCCAGCTCACCCTCGGGACTAGCGGGGGTGAACACCGGGGAGCTGTTTTTT. Protein product: CASSPSGLAGVNTGELFF.

The V call is TRBV6-5, the J call TRBJ2-5; no reliable D call. Germline CDR1 and CDR2: MNHEY and SVGAGI. The CDR3 has 12 residues. V gave up 10 bases and J gave up 0 bases, with 9 bases separating them. CDR3 in DNA: TGTGCCATCTATACCAACCAAGAGACCCAGTACTTC. It codes for CAIYTNQETQYF.